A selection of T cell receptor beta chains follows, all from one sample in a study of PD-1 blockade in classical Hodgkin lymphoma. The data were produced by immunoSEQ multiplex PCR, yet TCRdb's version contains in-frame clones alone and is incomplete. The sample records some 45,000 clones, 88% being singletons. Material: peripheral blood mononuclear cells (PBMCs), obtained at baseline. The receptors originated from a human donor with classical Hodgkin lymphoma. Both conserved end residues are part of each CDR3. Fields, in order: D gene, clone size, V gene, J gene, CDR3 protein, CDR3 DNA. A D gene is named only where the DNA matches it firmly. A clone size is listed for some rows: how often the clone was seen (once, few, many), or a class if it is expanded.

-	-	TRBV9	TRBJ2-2	CASSVAGSSTGELFF	TGTGCCAGCAGCGTAGCGGGGAGTAGCACCGGGGAGCTGTTTTTT
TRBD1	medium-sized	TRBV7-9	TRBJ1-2	CASSSLTGRNYGYTF	TGTGCCAGCAGCTCGCTGACAGGGAGGAACTATGGCTACACCTTC
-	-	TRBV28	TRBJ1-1	CASSPLFGQMNTEAFF	TGTGCCAGCAGTCCCCTCTTCGGACAGATGAACACTGAAGCTTTCTTT
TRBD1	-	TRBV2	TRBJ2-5	CASMGQSPAETQYF	TGTGCCAGCATGGGACAGAGCCCAGCTGAGACCCAGTACTTC
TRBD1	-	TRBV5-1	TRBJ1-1	CASSLTGAEAFF	TGCGCCAGCAGCTTGACAGGGGCGGAAGCTTTCTTT
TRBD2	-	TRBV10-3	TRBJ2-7	CAIQKTSGMSYEQYF	TGTGCCATCCAAAAGACTAGCGGAATGTCCTACGAGCAGTACTTC
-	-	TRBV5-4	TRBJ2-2	CASSLAVVSNTGELFF	TGTGCCAGCAGCTTGGCCGTTGTATCGAACACCGGGGAGCTGTTTTTT
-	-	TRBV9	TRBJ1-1	CASSPTDGGPAFF	TGTGCCAGCAGCCCCACCGATGGGGGCCCAGCTTTCTTT
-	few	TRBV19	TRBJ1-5	CASSRYGGGSNQPQHF	TGTGCCAGTAGTAGGTACGGGGGAGGCAGCAATCAGCCCCAGCATTTT
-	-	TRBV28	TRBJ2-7	CASSSLQDNSYEQYF	TGTGCCAGCAGTTCTCTCCAGGACAACTCCTACGAGCAGTACTTC
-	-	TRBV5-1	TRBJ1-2	CASSPAGSSAYGYTF	TGCGCCAGCAGCCCCGCTGGAAGCTCCGCCTATGGCTACACCTTC
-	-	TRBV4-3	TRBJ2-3	CASSQSSLTDTQYF	TGCGCCAGCAGCCAATCCTCGCTCACAGATACGCAGTATTTT
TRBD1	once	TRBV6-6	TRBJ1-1	CASSTPGRGHTEAFF	TGTGCCAGCAGTACCCCGGGAAGGGGGCACACTGAAGCTTTCTTT
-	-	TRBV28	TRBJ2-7	CASSVSPPGFTRYF	TGTGCCAGCAGTGTGTCCCCCCCCGGGTTTACTCGGTACTTC
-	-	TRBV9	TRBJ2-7	CASSKTGTWSYEQYF	TGTGCCAGCAGCAAAACAGGGACGTGGTCCTACGAGCAGTACTTC
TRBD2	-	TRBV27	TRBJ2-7	CASSPRLAGLSYEQYF	TGTGCCAGCAGTCCACGACTAGCGGGGCTCTCCTACGAGCAGTACTTC
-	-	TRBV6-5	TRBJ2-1	CASSTRSGSYNEQFF	TGTGCCAGCAGTACCAGGAGCGGCTCCTACAATGAGCAGTTCTTC
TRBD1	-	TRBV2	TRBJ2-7	CASKPGGTATYEQYF	TGTGCCAGCAAACCGGGTGGGACAGCAACCTACGAGCAGTACTTC
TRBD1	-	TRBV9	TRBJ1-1	CASSVQGAGTEAFF	TGTGCCAGCAGCGTACAGGGGGCAGGCACTGAAGCTTTCTTT
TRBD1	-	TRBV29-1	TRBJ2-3	CSAPGQATDTQYF	TGCAGCGCTCCGGGACAGGCAACAGATACGCAGTATTTT
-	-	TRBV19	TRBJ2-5	CASTRRGDVETQYF	TGTGCCAGTACTCGAAGGGGAGATGTGGAGACCCAGTACTTC
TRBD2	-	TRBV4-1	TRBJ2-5	CASSSVGLGSQYF	TGCGCCAGCAGCTCTGTGGGACTAGGCTCCCAGTACTTC
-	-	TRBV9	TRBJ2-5	CASSVMDRETQYF	TGTGCCAGCAGCGTCATGGATCGAGAGACCCAGTACTTC
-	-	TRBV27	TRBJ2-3	CASRGLNTDTQYF	TGTGCCAGCAGAGGGCTGAACACAGATACGCAGTATTTT
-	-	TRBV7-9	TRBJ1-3	CASSLGVLLHTIYF	TGTGCCAGCAGCTTAGGGGTACTTCTCCACACCATATATTTT
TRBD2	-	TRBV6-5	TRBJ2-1	CASSYSGALAGEEQFF	TGTGCCAGCAGTTACTCGGGGGCTCTAGCGGGAGAAGAGCAGTTCTTC
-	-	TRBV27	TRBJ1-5	CASRRGNQPQHF	TGTGCCAGCCGGAGGGGCAATCAGCCCCAGCATTTT
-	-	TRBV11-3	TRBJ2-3	CASSLGSGTDTQYF	TGTGCCAGCAGCTTAGGAAGCGGTACAGATACGCAGTATTTT
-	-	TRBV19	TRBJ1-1	CASSSIQGARFTEAFF	TGTGCCAGTAGTTCCATACAGGGAGCCCGTTTCACTGAAGCTTTCTTT
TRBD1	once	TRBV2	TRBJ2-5	CASSEWTGQETQYF	TGTGCCAGCAGTGAATGGACAGGACAAGAGACCCAGTACTTC
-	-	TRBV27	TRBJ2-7	CASRPGGSYEQYF	TGTGCCAGCAGGCCGGGTGGGTCCTACGAGCAGTACTTC
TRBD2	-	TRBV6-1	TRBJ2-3	CASSLGASGRDTQYF	TGTGCCAGCTCACTAGGGGCTAGCGGGAGAGATACGCAGTATTTT
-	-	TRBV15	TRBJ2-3	CATSRRGGMGTDTQYF	TGTGCCACCAGCAGACGAGGCGGGATGGGCACAGATACGCAGTATTTT
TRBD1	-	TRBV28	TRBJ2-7	CASSSTKPGQGLADQYF	TGTGCCAGCAGCTCCACCAAACCGGGACAGGGGTTAGCCGATCAGTACTTC
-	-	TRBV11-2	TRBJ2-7	CASSLSGYEQYF	TGTGCCAGCAGCTTATCCGGGTACGAGCAGTACTTC
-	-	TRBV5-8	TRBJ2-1	CASSPRDYNEQFF	TGTGCCAGCAGTCCCCGGGACTACAATGAGCAGTTCTTC
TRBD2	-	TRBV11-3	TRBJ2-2	CASSLGPAGDNTGELFF	TGTGCCAGCAGCTTAGGCCCAGCGGGAGACAATACCGGGGAGCTGTTTTTT
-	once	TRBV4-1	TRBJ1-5	CASSQEAAVGQPQHF	TGCGCCAGCAGCCAAGAAGCGGCAGTAGGGCAGCCCCAGCATTTT
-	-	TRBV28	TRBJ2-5	CASSLRGGLQETQYF	TGTGCCAGCAGTTTAAGAGGGGGACTCCAAGAGACCCAGTACTTC
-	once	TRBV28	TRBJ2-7	CASWGASYEQYF	TGTGCCAGCTGGGGAGCCTCCTACGAGCAGTACTTC
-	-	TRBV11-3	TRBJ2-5	CASSRGNRLETQYF	TGTGCCAGCAGCAGAGGAAACAGACTGGAGACCCAGTACTTC
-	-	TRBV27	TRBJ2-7	CATKPDGGEDYEQYF	TGTGCCACCAAGCCTGATGGAGGCGAGGATTACGAGCAGTACTTC
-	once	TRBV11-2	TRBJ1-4	CASSLGGGREGNEKLFF	TGTGCCAGCAGCTTAGGTGGCGGGAGAGAGGGGAATGAAAAACTGTTTTTT
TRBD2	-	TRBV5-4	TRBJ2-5	CAGSPGTSGRSRETQYF	TGTGCCGGTAGTCCCGGGACTAGCGGGAGGAGTCGGGAGACCCAGTACTTC
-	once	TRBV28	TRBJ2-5	CASSLWDSQETQYF	TGTGCCAGCAGTTTATGGGATAGTCAAGAGACCCAGTACTTC
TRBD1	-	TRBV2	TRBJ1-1	CASSTPQDRVPEAFF	TGTGCCAGCAGTACGCCTCAGGACAGGGTACCTGAAGCTTTCTTT